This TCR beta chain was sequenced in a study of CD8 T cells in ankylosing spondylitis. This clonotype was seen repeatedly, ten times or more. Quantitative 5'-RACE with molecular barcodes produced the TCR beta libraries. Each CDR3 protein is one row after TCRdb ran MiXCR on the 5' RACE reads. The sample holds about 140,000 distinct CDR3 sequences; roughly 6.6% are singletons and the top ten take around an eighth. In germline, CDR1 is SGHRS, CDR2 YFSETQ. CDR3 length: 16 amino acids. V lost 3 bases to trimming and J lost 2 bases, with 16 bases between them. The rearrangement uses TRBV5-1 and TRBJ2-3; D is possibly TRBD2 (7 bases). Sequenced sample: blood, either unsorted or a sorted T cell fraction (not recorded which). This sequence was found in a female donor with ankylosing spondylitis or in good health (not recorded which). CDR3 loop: CASSSIGGLNTDTQYF. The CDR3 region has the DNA TGCGCCAGCAGCTCCATCGGGGGGCTTAACACAGATACGCAGTATTTT.